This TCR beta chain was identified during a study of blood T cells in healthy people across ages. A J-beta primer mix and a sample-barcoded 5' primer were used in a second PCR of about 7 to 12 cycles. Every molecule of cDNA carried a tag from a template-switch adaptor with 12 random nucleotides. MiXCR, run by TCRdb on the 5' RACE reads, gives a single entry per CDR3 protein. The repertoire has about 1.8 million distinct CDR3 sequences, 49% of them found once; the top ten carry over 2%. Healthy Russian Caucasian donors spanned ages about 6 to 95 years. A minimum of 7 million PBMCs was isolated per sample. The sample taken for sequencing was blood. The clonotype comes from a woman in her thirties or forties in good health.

The CDR3 region is CASSYGQGAGEQYF. The CDR3 DNA reads as TGCGCCAGCAGCTATGGACAGGGGGCGGGTGAGCAGTACTTC. The genes are TRBV4-1 and TRBJ2-7, with TRBD1 matching over 11 bases. J lost 7 bases, V lost 5 bases, and 7 bases had no gene match. Germline CDR1 MGHRA, CDR2 YSYEKL. The CDR3 runs 14 residues.